The clone carrying this T cell receptor beta chain has more than one count but fewer than ten. The data were obtained in a study of blood T cells in healthy people across ages. Next came a second PCR, run for roughly 7 to 12 cycles, which used a sample-barcoded 5' primer along with a J-beta primer mix. Sequencing recovered at least 2.5 million CDR3-containing paired-end reads from each sample. TCRdb reprocessed the 5' RACE reads via MiXCR and lists one record per CDR3 protein. The repertoire holds 1,100,000 or so distinct CDR3 sequences, with around 45% as singletons. The TCR sequence derives from a woman aged 55-69 years in good health. Sequences were obtained from blood.

The CDR3 coding sequence is TGCAGTGCTCAATCTGGTGCTAGTCTAAAAGAGACCCAGTACTTC. This translates into CSAQSGASLKETQYF. The chain recombines TRBV20-1 with TRBJ2-5; D not certain. The CDR3 is made up of 15 amino acids. Germline CDR1 DFQATT, CDR2 SNEGSKA (reference sequence). V was shortened by 5 bases and J by 3 bases, with 19 bases between the two germline ends.